These T cell receptor beta chains were read from a single sample in a study of cytomegalovirus exposure and HLA in healthy donors. Libraries were prepared by immunoSEQ multiplex PCR; TCRdb keeps only in-frame clonotypes and omits some of them. The sample includes about 160,000 clones. Input material: PBMCs. These receptors were taken from a woman in her sixties or seventies in good health and CMV-seronegative. CDR3s include the opening cysteine and the closing phenylalanine or tryptophan. D genes are given only for firm matches.

>TRBD2|TRBJ2-7|16|TRBV6-5
TGTGCCAGCAGTTACTCTAGGCTAGCGGGAGCCTACGAGCAGTACTTC
CASSYSRLAGAYEQYF
>TRBD1|TRBJ2-5|15|TRBV11-3
TGTGCCAGCAGCCTCGGGACAGGGCGGGGGGAGACCCAGTACTTC
CASSLGTGRGETQYF
>NA|TRBJ1-2|15|TRBV27
TGTGCCAGCAGCCCACGGCAGGGGCTCTTCTATGGCTACACCTTC
CASSPRQGLFYGYTF
>TRBD1|TRBJ1-1|11|TRBV7-9
TGTGCCAGCAGCCGGGACAGTGAAGCTTTCTTT
CASSRDSEAFF
>TRBD1|TRBJ2-5|13|TRBV12-5
TGTGCTAGTGGCCCGACAGGGTGGGAGACCCAGTACTTC
CASGPTGWETQYF
>NA|TRBJ2-5|15|TRBV15
TGTGCCACTCGGGCCGGTTTCGGGGGGCCAGAGACCCAGTACTTC
CATRAGFGGPETQYF
>NA|TRBJ2-2|14|TRBV7-9
TGTGCCAGCAGCTTACAGGAGGACACCGGGGAGCTGTTTTTT
CASSLQEDTGELFF
>NA|TRBJ1-1|13|TRBV2
TGTGCCAGCAGTGAGGGGAGGAGGACTGAAGCTTTCTTT
CASSEGRRTEAFF
>TRBD2|TRBJ2-7|15|TRBV6-5
TGTGCCAGCAGTTATGAACTAGCGGGAGTCTACGAGCAGTACTTC
CASSYELAGVYEQYF
>NA|TRBJ1-2|15|TRBV5-6
TGTGCCAGCAGCCTGGTGGGACGGGGGAACTATGGCTACACCTTC
CASSLVGRGNYGYTF
>NA|TRBJ1-5|13|TRBV29-1
TGCAGCGCCGAGTGGGGCCCCAATCAGCCCCAGCATTTT
CSAEWGPNQPQHF
>NA|TRBJ1-1|13|TRBV19
TGTGCCAGTATAAGTCAGAAGAACACTGAAGCTTTCTTT
CASISQKNTEAFF
>TRBD1|TRBJ2-7|14|TRBV7-9
TGTGCCAGCCGGAAGGGACAGGGGGTCCCCGAGCAGTACTTC
CASRKGQGVPEQYF
>NA|TRBJ1-2|13|TRBV25-1
TGTGCCAGCAGTGCCCGGGACATAAATGGCTACACCTTC
CASSARDINGYTF
>NA|TRBJ2-3|13|TRBV7-3
TGTGCCAGCAGCTCCTCCTACACAGATACGCAGTATTTT
CASSSSYTDTQYF
>NA|TRBJ1-1|13|TRBV15
TGTGCCACCAGCTCTAGAGATGGAACGAAAGCTTTCTTT
CATSSRDGTKAFF
>TRBD1|TRBJ2-5|15|TRBV29-1
TGCAGCACGAGCTCAGACAGGGGTTGGGGAGGGACCCAGTACTTC
CSTSSDRGWGGTQYF
>NA|TRBJ2-3|15|TRBV5-6
TGTGCCAGCAGCTTGCAGGGGCCTTCCACAGATACGCAGTATTTT
CASSLQGPSTDTQYF
>TRBD2|TRBJ2-7|12|TRBV29-1
TGCAGCGTCCGACTAGCGGAAACCGAGCAGTACTTC
CSVRLAETEQYF
>TRBD1|TRBJ1-5|18|TRBV27
TGTGCCAGCAGACAACTGGGACAGGGATTTTATAGCAATCAGCCCCAGCATTTT
CASRQLGQGFYSNQPQHF
>NA|TRBJ1-1|13|TRBV19
TGTGCCAGTAGTATCGTGCCTATTACTGAAGCTTTCTTT
CASSIVPITEAFF
>TRBD1|TRBJ1-5|13|TRBV28
TGTGCCAGCAGCATCAGGGGGAATCAGCCCCAGCATTTT
CASSIRGNQPQHF
>TRBD1|TRBJ1-4|14|TRBV2
TGTGCCAGCTACAGGGACAGGGCGGAAGAAAAACTGTTTTTT
CASYRDRAEEKLFF
>TRBD1|TRBJ1-5|15|TRBV18
TGTGCCAGCTCAACCACAGGGGTTCAGAATCAGCCCCAGCATTTT
CASSTTGVQNQPQHF
>NA|TRBJ1-2|14|TRBV7-9
TGTGCCAGCAGCCCTACGACAGGCCACTATGGCTACACCTTC
CASSPTTGHYGYTF
>TRBD2|TRBJ2-7|15|TRBV10-3
TGTGCCATCAGATTGACTAGCGGGGCCTCCTACGAGCAGTACTTC
CAIRLTSGASYEQYF
>NA|TRBJ2-7|14|TRBV18
TGTGCCAGCTCACCTGGGAGAAGACTCTACGAGCAGTACTTC
CASSPGRRLYEQYF
>NA|TRBJ2-1|15|TRBV6-4
TGTGCCAGCAGTGAACAGGGTTCCTCCTACAATGAGCAGTTCTTC
CASSEQGSSYNEQFF
>TRBD2|TRBJ2-3|16|TRBV5-4
TGTGCCAGCAGCGTAAGACTAGCGGGACGGGCAGATACGCAGTATTTT
CASSVRLAGRADTQYF
>NA|TRBJ1-3|13|TRBV9
TGTGCCAGCAGCGCCCGGGTTGGGAACACCATATATTTT
CASSARVGNTIYF
>TRBD1|TRBJ2-2|16|TRBV7-2
TGTGCCAGCAGCTCACCGGGACAGGGGGAGACCGGGGAGCTGTTTTTT
CASSSPGQGETGELFF
>NA|TRBJ2-1|13|TRBV6-1
TGTGCCAGCATCCAGACCCTAGTCAATGAGCAGTTCTTC
CASIQTLVNEQFF
>NA|TRBJ2-7|17|TRBV29-1
TGCAGCGTTGAAGGGCGACCGGGACGGGGAGGCTCCTACGAGCAGTACTTC
CSVEGRPGRGGSYEQYF
>TRBD1|TRBJ1-5|15|TRBV6-4
TGTGCCAGCAGGGCGACAGGGCAGCTGGATCAGCCCCAGCATTTT
CASRATGQLDQPQHF
>NA|TRBJ1-1|11|TRBV20-1
TGCAGTGCTGGGCTACAGGGAGAAGCTTTCTTT
CSAGLQGEAFF
>TRBD1|TRBJ2-3|14|TRBV25-1
TGTGCCAGCAGTTTCGACAGGGAAACAGATACGCAGTATTTT
CASSFDRETDTQYF
>NA|TRBJ1-1|14|TRBV10-3
TGTGCCATCAGTGACCTACGGGGGGCTACTGAAGCTTTCTTT
CAISDLRGATEAFF
>TRBD1|TRBJ2-5|16|TRBV5-1
TGCGCCAGCAGCCCTAGGTTGGACAGGGCGGGCGAGACCCAGTACTTC
CASSPRLDRAGETQYF
>NA|TRBJ2-6|15|TRBV11-1
TGTGCCAGCAGCCTAGTGAGCTCTGGGGCCAACGTCCTGACTTTC
CASSLVSSGANVLTF
>NA|TRBJ2-7|13|TRBV18
TGTGCCAGCTCACCACAGCAAACAGACGAGCAGTACTTC
CASSPQQTDEQYF
>NA|TRBJ1-1|16|TRBV6-5
TGTGCCAGCAGTTCTACCCCTTACACAGTGAACACTGAAGCTTTCTTT
CASSSTPYTVNTEAFF
>TRBD2|TRBJ2-3|17|TRBV9
TGTGCCAGCAGCGTCTCGACTAGCGGGGGGGCCGCAGATACGCAGTATTTT
CASSVSTSGGAADTQYF
>TRBD2|TRBJ2-7|19|TRBV4-2
TGTGCCAGCAGCCAACCTGGACTAGCGGGAGGCCCCCGGGCACTCGAGCAGTACTTC
CASSQPGLAGGPRALEQYF
>NA|TRBJ1-4|14|TRBV5-1
TGCGCCAGCAGCTTGTCGGGGTCTAATGAAAAACTGTTTTTT
CASSLSGSNEKLFF